The sample holds a few counts of the clone carrying this TCR beta chain. Trimming removed 0 bases from V and 2 bases from J; junction bases left unmatched: 12. The CDR3 is 20 residues long. Germline V lookup: CDR1 SGHVS, CDR2 FNYEAQ. This sample was included in a study of neurological immune-mediated disorders. Indicated time point: technical triplicate 2. The sorted libraries drew on roughly 1 million T cells that were CD4+ or CD8+. One entry per CDR3 protein results from TCRdb running MiXCR on the 5' RACE reads. The table records approximately 30,000 distinct CDR3 sequences, roughly 13% of them present only once.

Sequencing input: CD4+ T cells from blood. The clonotype originates from a female donor with HTLV-1-associated myelopathy (HAM/TSP). J is TRBJ2-1 and V is TRBV7-6; TRBD2 aligns across 11 bases. This CDR3 reads CASSLAPRTSGSQTYNEQFF. The CDR3 region has the DNA TGTGCCAGCAGCTTAGCGCCAAGGACTAGCGGGTCACAAACCTACAATGAGCAGTTCTTC.